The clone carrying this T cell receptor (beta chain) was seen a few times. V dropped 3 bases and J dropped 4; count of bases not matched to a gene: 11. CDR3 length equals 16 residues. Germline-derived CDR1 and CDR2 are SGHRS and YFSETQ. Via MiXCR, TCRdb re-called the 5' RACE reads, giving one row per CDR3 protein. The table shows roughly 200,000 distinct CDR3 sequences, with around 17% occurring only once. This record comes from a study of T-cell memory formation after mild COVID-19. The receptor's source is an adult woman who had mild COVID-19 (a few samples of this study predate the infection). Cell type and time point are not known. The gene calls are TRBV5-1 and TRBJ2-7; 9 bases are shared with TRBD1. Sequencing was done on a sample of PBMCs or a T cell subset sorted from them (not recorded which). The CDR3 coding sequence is TGCGCCAGCAGCTCTCAATCCGGGACAGGGTCGTACGAGCAGTACTTC. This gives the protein CASSSQSGTGSYEQYF.